The 23 T cell receptor beta chains below come from one sample, sequenced in a study of long-term antiretroviral therapy in people with HIV. Survey-level immunoSEQ v3.0 assays were run. Here immunoSEQ multiplex PCR was the method, and the copy in TCRdb shows in-frame clones only, minus some. The data contain fewer than 45,000 clones, about 88% of them singletons. The specimen comprised unsorted PBMCs, sampled 2.8 years before starting antiretroviral therapy. These receptors were taken from a woman aged 30 to 39 with HIV.

This clone was counted a single time. The chain joins TRBV30 to TRBJ2-3; D not resolved. Looked up from germline, CDR1 is GTSNPN and CDR2 is SVGIG (reference sequence). The V and J ends lost 5 bases and 0 bases respectively, with 18 bases between them. This CDR3 has 16 amino acids. The CDR3 protein is CAWFTEKNSSTDTQYF. DNA for the CDR3: TGTGCCTGGTTTACAGAGAAGAACTCTAGCACAGATACGCAGTATTTT.

The CDR3 here is CASSLVNEQFF. In nucleotides, the CDR3 is TGTGCCAGCAGCCTGGTCAATGAGCAGTTCTTC. The rearrangement uses TRBV28 and TRBJ2-1; D ambiguous. From germline, CDR1 is MDHEN and CDR2 SYDVKM. This CDR3 has 11 amino acids. Trimming removed 6 bases from V and 6 bases from J, with 6 bases in between. The full variable domain, in which reference TRBV28 and TRBJ2-1 provide the parts outside the CDR3, is DVKVTQSSRYLVKRTGEKVFLECVQDMDHENMFWYRQDPGLGLRLIYFSYDVKMKEKGDIPEGYSVSREKKERFSLILESASTNQTSMYLCASSLVNEQFFGPGTRLTVL.

This chain joins TRBV5-6 and TRBJ1-6; D is undetermined. CDR1 SGHDT and CDR2 YYEEEE come from the germline V gene. V lost 2 bases, J lost 7 bases, and 4 bases lay in between. The CDR3 is 12 residues long. The CDR3 spells CASSFGNSPLHF. The CDR3 nucleotides read TGTGCCAGCAGCTTTGGAAATTCACCCCTCCACTTT.

The V gene is TRBV6-1, the J gene TRBJ2-2; no clear D gene. Trimming removed 5 bases from V and 6 bases from J, with 13 bases in between. The CDR3 loop spans 14 amino acids. Per germline, CDR1 MNHNS and CDR2 SASEGT. The CDR3 DNA sequence: TGTGCCAGCAGTACCCGGACCCAGGCCGGGGAGCTGTTTTTT. This translates into CASSTRTQAGELFF.

The J gene is TRBJ2-2, the V gene TRBV9; TRBD2 is a possible D gene (5 bases). The CDR3 sequence is 15 residues long. CDR1 and CDR2 (germline): SGDLS, YYNGEE. Trimming took off 2 bases at V and 4 bases at J, with 12 bases between the two ends. The CDR3 loop is CASSVGLSSTGELFF. The CDR3 DNA follows: TGTGCCAGCAGCGTCGGACTGTCGAGCACCGGGGAGCTGTTTTTT.

The CDR3 nucleotides read TGCGCCAGCAGTGGAATTGACAGGGCTAGCTCCTACAATGAGCAGTTCTTC. As protein: CASSGIDRASSYNEQFF. The V and J genes are TRBV10-1 and TRBJ2-1; TRBD1 agrees at 7 bases. V lost 4 bases and J lost 0; bases outside the gene matches: 9. CDR3 length: 17 amino acids. Germline lookup yields CDR1 WNHNN and CDR2 SYGVQD (reference sequence).

The V call is TRBV6-1, the J call TRBJ2-3; D is uncertain. Germline values: CDR1 MNHNS, CDR2 SASEGT. V gave up 1 base and J gave up 1 base, with 18 bases separating them. The CDR3 totals 18 residues. The CDR3: CASSEDLPSHGGTDTQYF. DNA for the CDR3: TGTGCCAGCAGTGAAGATCTTCCCTCACATGGAGGCACAGATACGCAGTATTTT.

With respect to this clone: This is likely an artifact of a read error, given a far larger clone one base away. The gene calls are TRBV5-1 and TRBJ2-7; the match to TRBD1 covers 8 bases. The CDR3 consists of 18 residues. Germline V gives CDR1 SGHRS, CDR2 YFSETQ. V was clipped by 1 base and J by 5 bases; unmatched bases: 17. The CDR3 spells CASSLTGGISPNRNEQYV. For the CDR3, the DNA is TGCGCCAGCAGCTTGACAGGGGGGATCTCTCCCAACCGGAACGAGCAGTACGTC.

This clone counts as medium-sized (0.01 to 0.1%). The V and J genes are TRBV10-1 and TRBJ2-7; D is undetermined. Trimming shortened V by 0 bases and J by 3 bases, and 9 bases separated the two germline ends. Germline V gives CDR1 WNHNN, CDR2 SYGVQD (reference sequence). The CDR3 contains 14 residues. CDR3 loop: CASSESSSDYEQYF. In nucleotides, the CDR3 is TGCGCCAGCAGTGAGTCTTCGTCAGACTACGAGCAGTACTTC.

V gene TRBV28 combines with J gene TRBJ1-5; TRBD1 might be the D (5 bases). The CDR3 consists of 14 residues. Looked up from germline, CDR1 is MDHEN and CDR2 is SYDVKM. V lost 6 bases to trimming and J lost 7 bases, with 16 bases between them. The CDR3 here is CASRSNRPRQPQHF. The CDR3 region has the DNA TGTGCCAGCAGATCTAACAGGCCCAGACAGCCCCAGCATTTT.

A few counts support this clone. J is TRBJ1-5 and V is TRBV6-5; 7 nucleotides align to TRBD1. CDR3 length equals 15 residues. Germline-derived CDR1 and CDR2 are MNHEY and SVGAGI. V gave up 2 bases and J gave up 4 bases; unmatched junction bases: 5. The DNA of the CDR3 is TGTGCCAGCAGTTACGGCGCAGGGGGGAATCAGCCCCAGCATTTT. Its translation: CASSYGAGGNQPQHF.

The J gene is TRBJ2-4, the V gene TRBV6-1; D is unclear. CDR1 is MNHNS and CDR2 is SASEGT in the germline V gene. The CDR3 spans 18 residues. The germline V and J ends were trimmed by 0 bases and 4 bases, with 19 bases remaining between them. The CDR3 loop reads CASSEARRRSLGKNIQYF. The CDR3 bases are TGTGCCAGCAGTGAAGCGCGAAGACGGAGCCTTGGAAAAAACATTCAGTACTTC.

The chain recombines TRBV10-1 with TRBJ2-7; D remains ambiguous. The germline gives CDR1 WNHNN, CDR2 SYGVQD (reference sequence). The CDR3 is 11 amino acids. The V and J ends lost 4 bases and 4 bases respectively, with 5 bases between them. The CDR3 here is CASSAGYEQYF. For the CDR3, the DNA is TGCGCCAGCAGTGCCGGGTACGAGCAGTACTTC.

The J gene is TRBJ2-1, the V gene TRBV6-1, with unresolved D. This CDR3 is 12 amino acids long. Germline loops: CDR1 MNHNS, CDR2 SASEGT. Trimming removed 8 bases from V and 6 bases from J, with 11 bases in between. CDR3 sequence reads: CASEALPNEQFF. The CDR3, as DNA: TGTGCCAGCGAGGCCCTGCCCAATGAGCAGTTCTTC.

V is TRBV19 and J is TRBJ1-1; 7 nucleotides align to TRBD1. Germline-derived CDR1 and CDR2 are LNHDA and SQIVND (reference sequence). The CDR3 sequence is 13 residues long. V lost 3 bases and J lost 6; bases outside the gene matches: 4. CDR3 loop: CASSMNDRAEAFF. As DNA, the CDR3 is TGTGCCAGTAGTATGAATGACAGGGCTGAAGCTTTCTTT. Supplemented by reference TRBV19 and TRBJ1-1, the full variable domain reads DGGITQSPKYLFRKEGQNVTLSCEQNLNHDAMYWYRQDPGQGLRLIYYSQIVNDFQKGDIAEGYSVSREKKESFPLTVTSAQKNPTAFYLCASSMNDRAEAFFGQGTRLTVV.

J is TRBJ2-1 and V is TRBV2, with TRBD1 as a possible D gene (6 bases). The germline V gene has CDR1 SNHLY and CDR2 FYNNEI. This CDR3 comprises 16 residues. The V gene lost 10 bases and the J gene lost 2 bases, with 21 bases spanning the gap. The CDR3 region has the DNA TGTGCCACCCAAGGCAGGGGACCAACTACCTACAATGAGCAGTTCTTC. This encodes CATQGRGPTTYNEQFF. Full variable domain (remainder filled in from reference TRBV2 and TRBJ2-1): EPEVTQTPSHQVTQMGQEVILRCVPISNHLYFYWYRQILGQKVEFLVSFYNNEISEKSEIFDDQFSVERPDGSNFTLKIRSTKLEDSAMYFCATQGRGPTTYNEQFFGPGTRLTVL.

V is TRBV6-1 and J is TRBJ2-3, with D hard to call. Trimming shortened V by 6 bases and J by 4 bases, and 5 bases separated the two germline ends. In germline, CDR1 is MNHNS, CDR2 SASEGT. The CDR3 runs to 11 residues. The chain's CDR3 is CASRGPDTQYF. The CDR3 coding sequence is TGTGCCAGCAGAGGACCAGATACGCAGTATTTT.

This clone was found once. The J gene is TRBJ1-1, the V gene TRBV6-5; D may be TRBD1 (5 bases). The ends were cut back, 8 bases at V and 7 bases at J, with 17 bases in the middle. The CDR3 loop spans 13 amino acids. The germline gives CDR1 MNHEY, CDR2 SVGAGI. This CDR3 reads CASAKGPTFEAFF. The CDR3 DNA reads TGTGCCAGCGCGAAGGGGCCCACCTTTGAAGCTTTCTTT.

V gene TRBV10-3 combines with J gene TRBJ2-3; the match to TRBD2 covers 13 bases. Germline CDR1 reads ENHRY; CDR2 reads SYGVKD. Losses at the gene ends were 5 bases for V and 2 bases for J; bases not matched to a gene: 16. This CDR3 has 20 amino acids. The CDR3 nucleotides read TGTGCCATCAGTAGTCCCGGGCGGACTAGCGGGGGCCCCTTCACAGATACGCAGTATTTT. Protein: CAISSPGRTSGGPFTDTQYF.

This clone was picked up a small number of times. The rearrangement joins TRBV30 to TRBJ1-1; D might be TRBD1 (5 bases). CDR1 is GTSNPN and CDR2 is SVGIG in the germline V gene (reference sequence). The CDR3 is 13 amino acids. Trimming pared 3 bases from V and 2 bases from J, leaving 10 bases between. In DNA, the CDR3 is TGTGCCTGGAGACCTCAGGGAAACACTGAAGCTTTCTTT. Amino acid sequence: CAWRPQGNTEAFF.

This chain uses TRBV20-1 with TRBJ2-7, with D unclear. Germline V gives CDR1 DFQATT, CDR2 SNEGSKA (reference sequence). The length of the CDR3 is 11 residues. V gave up 7 bases and J gave up 4 bases, with 11 bases separating them. The chain's CDR3 is CSVLGEYEQYF. CDR3 nucleotides: TGCAGTGTCCTAGGAGAGTACGAGCAGTACTTC.

The V call is TRBV9, the J call TRBJ1-1, with a weak D call TRBD1 (6 bases). The germline gives CDR1 SGDLS, CDR2 YYNGEE. The CDR3 loop spans 16 amino acids. Trimming took off 4 bases at V and 0 bases at J, with 16 bases between the two ends. CDR3 nucleotides: TGTGCCAGCAGCCTCTCCATGGGGGGCCTGAACACTGAAGCTTTCTTT. This sequence encodes CASSLSMGGLNTEAFF.

The chain joins TRBV5-1 to TRBJ1-2; possible D gene TRBD1, 5 bases. This CDR3 is built from 16 residues. The germline CDR1 and CDR2 sequences are SGHRS and YFSETQ. Trimming removed 0 bases from V and 4 bases from J, with 16 bases in between. Here the CDR3 DNA reads TGCGCCAGCAGCTTGGTAGGGGCTGGGACGGGCTATGGCTACACCTTC. This codes for CASSLVGAGTGYGYTF.